These 6 T cell receptor beta chains were sequenced from one sample in a study of blood T cells in healthy people across ages. A second PCR of about 7 to 11 cycles used a sample-barcoded 5' primer and a J-beta primer mix. In TCRdb, the 5' RACE reads were re-called with MiXCR into one record per CDR3 protein. The table includes about 640,000 distinct CDR3 sequences, about 53% detected once. The sample comprised blood. All receptors come from a man aged 60 to 75 in good health.

V and J are TRBV11-2 and TRBJ2-1; 7 bases line up with TRBD2. Germline values: CDR1 SGHAT, CDR2 FQNNGV. Trimming removed 5 bases from V and 8 bases from J; junction bases left unmatched: 15. The length of the CDR3 is 16 residues. The CDR3 spells CASSPRGGPGFHEQFF. CDR3 nucleotides: TGTGCCAGCAGCCCTAGGGGAGGGCCAGGATTCCATGAGCAGTTCTTC.

This clonotype has a count of ten or more. The genes are TRBV20-1 and TRBJ2-1; tentatively, D is TRBD2 (5 bases). The J call may be wrong; the DNA end is better matched by TRBJ2-7. Germline V gives CDR1 DFQATT, CDR2 SNEGSKA (reference sequence). This CDR3 is built from 14 residues. The CDR3 nucleotides are TGCAGTGGGGAACTAGTCAGCTCCTACAATGAGCAGTACTTC. Amino acid sequence: CSGELVSSYNEQYF.

The chain links TRBV20-1 to TRBJ2-3, with TRBD1 as a possible D gene (6 bases). V shed 0 bases and J shed 3 bases, with 22 bases lying between them. CDR1 and CDR2 (germline): DFQATT, SNEGSKA (reference sequence). The CDR3 has 18 residues. The CDR3 DNA reads as TGCAGTGCTAGAGATCTAATCCGGACAGCCGGACGAACAGATACGCAGTATTTT. Encoded protein: CSARDLIRTAGRTDTQYF.

This clonotype was recorded only once. J is TRBJ2-7 and V is TRBV12-3 or TRBV12-4, with D perhaps matching TRBD2 (7 bases). This CDR3 spans 16 amino acids. V was trimmed by 1 base and J by 0 bases, leaving 13 bases between them. The CDR3 reads CASSLGVGGLSYEQYF. Written as DNA, the CDR3 is TGTGCCAGCAGTTTAGGGGTCGGGGGGCTCTCCTACGAGCAGTACTTC.

This chain joins TRBV6-5 and TRBJ2-3, with TRBD2 matching 8 bases. The CDR3 extends over 18 amino acids. The ends lost 0 bases at V and 0 bases at J; junction bases unmatched: 8. Germline V lookup: CDR1 MNHEY, CDR2 SVGAGI. DNA for the CDR3: TGTGCCAGCAGTTACTCGAGTTTAGCGGGGTCTAGCACAGATACGCAGTATTTT. Encoded protein: CASSYSSLAGSSTDTQYF.

The chain combines TRBV6-1 with TRBJ2-3; possible D gene TRBD1, 5 bases. Germline CDR1 and CDR2: MNHNS and SASEGT. The CDR3 totals 15 residues. The V end lost 2 bases, the J end lost 0 bases, and 9 bases lay between the germline ends. In DNA, the CDR3 is TGTGCCAGCAGTGAATTAGGACATAGCACAGATACGCAGTATTTT. Its protein is CASSELGHSTDTQYF.